These 6 T cell receptor beta chains share one sample of origin, sequenced in a study of T-cell reconstitution after alpha-beta-depleted transplantation in children. A TCRbeta library incorporating unique molecular identifiers was prepared. In TCRdb, the PCR reads were re-called with MiXCR into one record per CDR3 protein. In the table there are 610,000 or so distinct CDR3 sequences, 27% of which are singletons. The sequenced sample was PBMCs, obtained before TCRalphabeta/CD19-depleted stem cell transplant. All receptors derive from a boy younger than two with Wiskott-Aldrich syndrome, due to receive a stem cell transplant.

This clonotype was observed a few times. V usage is TRBV29-1 and J usage is TRBJ2-3; D is possibly TRBD2 (6 bases). Trimming shortened V by 4 bases and J by 4 bases, and 12 bases separated the two germline ends. The CDR3 runs 13 residues. Germline lookup yields CDR1 SQVTM and CDR2 ANQGSEA. The CDR3 here is CSVGAASADTQYF. CDR3 nucleotide sequence: TGCAGCGTTGGGGCGGCTAGCGCAGATACGCAGTATTTT.

As regards this clonotype: At one end the junction does not follow the germline gene, possibly because of a read error. The chain combines TRBV20-1 with TRBJ2-1; the match to TRBD1 covers 7 bases. The CDR3 covers 15 residues. CDR1 is DFQATT, CDR2 SNEGSKA, per germline (reference sequence). CDR3: CSARGIRTGYNERFF. The CDR3 DNA sequence: TGCAGTGCTAGAGGAATCCGGACAGGTTACAATGAGCGGTTCTTC.

This chain connects TRBV5-4 to TRBJ2-5, with D possibly TRBD2 on 5 matching bases. Germline CDR1 SGHNT, CDR2 YYREEE (reference sequence). There are 15 residues in the CDR3. V was pared by 2 bases and J by 3 bases, with 14 bases between. The CDR3 loop reads CASSFGGPGEETQYF. Here the CDR3 DNA reads TGTGCCAGCAGCTTTGGCGGACCCGGGGAAGAGACCCAGTACTTC.

This clonotype was observed a handful of times. This rearrangement joins TRBV20-1 to TRBJ1-2; D is possibly TRBD1 (6 bases). CDR3 size: 11 residues. Germline CDR1 is DFQATT and CDR2 is SNEGSKA (reference sequence). Trimming left V 6 bases short and J 9 bases short, with 14 bases between. The CDR3, as DNA: TGCAGTGCGGACCTAGACAGGCGCTACACCTTC. Translation gives CSADLDRRYTF.

This clonotype was found a few times. The CDR3 protein is CASSLKGSEKLFF. The CDR3, as DNA: TGTGCCAGCAGCTTAAAGGGCTCTGAAAAACTGTTTTTT. This sequence joins TRBV7-2 and TRBJ1-4; D uncertain. The CDR3 has 13 residues. Per germline, CDR1 SGHTA and CDR2 FQGNSA. Trimming took off 2 bases at V and 7 bases at J, with 8 bases between the two ends.

V gene TRBV10-3 combines with J gene TRBJ2-7, with D unresolved. Germline CDR1 reads ENHRY; CDR2 reads SYGVKD. The CDR3 runs to 14 residues. V gave up 0 bases and J gave up 5 bases, with 11 bases separating them. The DNA for the CDR3 is TGTGCCATCAGTGAGTCCGGGCTAGAGAACGAGCAGTACTTC. It specifies CAISESGLENEQYF.